These 5 T cell receptor beta chains were sequenced from one sample in a study of response to subunit inactivated influenza vaccine. TCRdb reprocessed the RT-PCR reads with MiXCR, giving one entry per CDR3 protein. Of about 780,000 distinct CDR3 sequences listed, around 20% are singletons. Sequences were derived from PBMCs from blood, sampled about 5 days after vaccination. The receptors stem from a middle-aged man who received an inactivated influenza vaccine.

This chain uses TRBV7-2 with TRBJ2-3, with D possibly TRBD1 on 6 matching bases. This CDR3 is 15 amino acids long. The V end was cut by 3 bases, the J end by 4 bases, with 14 bases between. Per germline, CDR1 SGHTA and CDR2 FQGNSA. The DNA of the CDR3 is TGTGCCAGCAGCTTTAGGGGGAACGGCCCAGATACGCAGTATTTT. Translation gives CASSFRGNGPDTQYF.

This clonotype was seen only a few times. The chain uses TRBV27 and TRBJ2-7; tentatively, D is TRBD1 (6 bases). Germline V gene data show CDR1 as MNHEY and CDR2 as SMNVEV (reference sequence). This CDR3 contains 16 residues. V shed 6 bases and J shed 5 bases, with 23 bases lying between them. CDR3 nucleotide sequence: TGTGCCAGCAGCCCATTAGGGTCGGGACAATCCCACGAGCAGTACTTC. It codes for CASSPLGSGQSHEQYF.

The V call is TRBV24-1, the J call TRBJ2-2, with D perhaps TRBD1 (6 bases). V was clipped by 6 bases and J by 4 bases, with 14 bases between them. The CDR3 is 15 amino acids. Per the germline V gene, CDR1 is KGHDR and CDR2 is SFDVKD. The CDR3 spells CATSTNRASTGELFF. As DNA, the CDR3 is TGTGCCACCAGTACCAACAGGGCCAGCACCGGGGAGCTGTTTTTT.

The chain joins TRBV27 to TRBJ2-3; D gene unclear. The CDR3 runs to 14 residues. The V gene's germline CDR1 is MNHEY and CDR2 SMNVEV (reference sequence). The V end lost 6 bases, the J end lost 4 bases, and 14 bases lay between the germline ends. CDR3 in amino acids: CASRLGVGPDTQYF. In nucleotides, the CDR3 is TGTGCCAGCAGGCTTGGGGTAGGCCCAGATACGCAGTATTTT.

This clonotype was counted only a few times. The rearrangement links TRBV5-1 to TRBJ2-2; possible D gene TRBD2, 6 bases. V lost 4 bases and J lost 6, with 16 bases in between. CDR1 SGHRS and CDR2 YFSETQ come from the germline V gene. The CDR3 runs to 15 residues. CDR3 nucleotide sequence: TGCGCCAGCAGCCCACAAGCCGGGGGAGCCGGGGAGCTGTTTTTT. Amino acids: CASSPQAGGAGELFF. The full variable domain, in which reference TRBV5-1 and TRBJ2-2 provide the parts outside the CDR3, is KAGVTQTPRYLIKTRGQQVTLSCSPISGHRSVSWYQQTPGQGLQFLFEYFSETQRNKGNFPGRFSGRQFSNSRSEMNVSTLELGDSALYLCASSPQAGGAGELFFGEGSRLTVL.